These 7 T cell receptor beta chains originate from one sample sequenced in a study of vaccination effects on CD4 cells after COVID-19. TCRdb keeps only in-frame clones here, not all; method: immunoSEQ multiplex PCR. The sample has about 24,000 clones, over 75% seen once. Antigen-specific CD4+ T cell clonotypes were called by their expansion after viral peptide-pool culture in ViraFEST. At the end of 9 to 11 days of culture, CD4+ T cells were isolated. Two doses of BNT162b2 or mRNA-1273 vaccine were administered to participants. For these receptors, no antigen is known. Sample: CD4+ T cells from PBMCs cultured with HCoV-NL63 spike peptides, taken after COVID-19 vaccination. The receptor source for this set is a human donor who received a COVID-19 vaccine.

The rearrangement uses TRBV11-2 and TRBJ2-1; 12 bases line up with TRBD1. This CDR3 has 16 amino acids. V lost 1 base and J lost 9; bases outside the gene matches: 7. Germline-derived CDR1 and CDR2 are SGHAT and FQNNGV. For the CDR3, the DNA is TGTGCCAGCAGCTTAGCGAGGGACAGGGGGCTTAGTGAGCAGTTCTTC. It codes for CASSLARDRGLSEQFF.

CDR3 protein: CASSDRYEQYF. DNA of the CDR3: TGTGCCAGCAGTGACAGGTACGAGCAGTACTTC. The V gene is TRBV2, the J gene TRBJ2-7; no reliable D call. The germline gives CDR1 SNHLY, CDR2 FYNNEI. V lost 3 bases and J 4 bases, leaving 4 bases between the germline ends. This CDR3 contains 11 residues.

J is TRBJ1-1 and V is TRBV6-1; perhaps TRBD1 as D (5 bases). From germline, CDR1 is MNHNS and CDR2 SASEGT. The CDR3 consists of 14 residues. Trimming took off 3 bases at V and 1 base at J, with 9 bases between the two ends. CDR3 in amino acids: CASSDYGGNTEAFF. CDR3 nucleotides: TGTGCCAGCAGTGATTATGGGGGGAACACTGAAGCTTTCTTT.

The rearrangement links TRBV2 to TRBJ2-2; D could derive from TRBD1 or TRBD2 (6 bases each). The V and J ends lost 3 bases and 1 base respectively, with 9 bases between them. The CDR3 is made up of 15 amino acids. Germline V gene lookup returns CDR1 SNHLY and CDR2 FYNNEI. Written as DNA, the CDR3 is TGTGCCAGCAGTGATGGGGGGCTGAACACCGGGGAGCTGTTTTTT. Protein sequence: CASSDGGLNTGELFF.

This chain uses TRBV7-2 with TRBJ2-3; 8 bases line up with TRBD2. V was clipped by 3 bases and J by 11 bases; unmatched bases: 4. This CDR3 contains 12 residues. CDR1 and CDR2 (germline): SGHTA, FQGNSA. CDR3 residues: CASSFDAGGQYF. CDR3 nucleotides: TGTGCCAGCAGCTTCGATGCGGGGGGGCAGTATTTT.

The CDR3 here is CASSYFRQGPNQPQHF. As DNA, the CDR3 is TGTGCCAGCAGTTACTTTCGACAGGGACCCAATCAGCCCCAGCATTTT. The genes are TRBV6-6 and TRBJ1-5; 7 nucleotides match TRBD1. The V gene end was trimmed by 1 base and the J gene end by 3 bases; junction bases not matched to a gene: 6. The CDR3 is 16 residues long. The germline V gene has CDR1 MNHNY and CDR2 SVGAGI (reference sequence).

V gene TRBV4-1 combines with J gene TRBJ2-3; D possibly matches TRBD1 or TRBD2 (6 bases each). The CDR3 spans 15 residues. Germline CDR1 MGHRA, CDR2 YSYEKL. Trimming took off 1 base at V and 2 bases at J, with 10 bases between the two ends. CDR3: CASSQVGGNTDTQYF. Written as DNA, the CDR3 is TGCGCCAGCAGCCAAGTGGGGGGCAACACAGATACGCAGTATTTT.